This T cell receptor (beta chain) was sequenced during a study of CD8+CD57+ T cells in acquired aplastic anemia. Across the study: Sorted CD4+ and CD8+ cells gave an average of about 3.4 ug of DNA.

Patients chosen for sequencing had shown CD8+CD57+ cell expansion by flow cytometry. Every patient had severe acquired aplastic anemia. Patients had undergone no therapy by the time their blood was sampled. Per germline, CDR1 DFQATT and CDR2 SNEGSKA (reference sequence). V lost 6 bases to trimming and J lost 2 bases; unmatched junction nucleotides: 9. The CDR3 spans 16 residues. CDR3 and TCR beta VDJ profiling relied on genomic DNA as the template. In TCRdb, the reads were re-called with MiXCR into one record per CDR3 protein. The sample consists of about 98,000 distinct CDR3 sequences, roughly two thirds of them appearing once.

Sequencing was performed on sorted CD4+, CD8+, or CD8+CD57+ T cells (not recorded which) from PBMCs. This clonotype was obtained from a human donor with aplastic anemia. This rearrangement joins TRBV20-1 to TRBJ2-7; 14 positions agree with TRBD2. DNA for the CDR3: TGCAGTGCCCCTGGACTAGCGGGAGGAGGTCCCTACGAGCAGTACTTC. The encoded protein is CSAPGLAGGGPYEQYF.